This entry features one T cell receptor beta chain sequence. As yet, its antigen is unknown. The record originates from a study of cytomegalovirus exposure and HLA in healthy donors. Overall study findings and caveats: Most CMV-associated TCR beta chains were later found to appear HLA-restricted.

V shed 4 bases, J shed 4 bases, and the junction held 8 bases outside the gene matches. Germline CDR1 is SGHRS and CDR2 is YFSETQ. The CDR3 is made up of 15 amino acids. The primer mix had 60 Vbeta and 13 Jbeta primers. TCRdb's copy holds only in-frame clones and misses some; the assay was immunoSEQ multiplex PCR. This sample's table has about 120,000 clones. The chain uses TRBV5-1 and TRBJ2-1, with 7 bases that match TRBD2. This clonotype was sampled from a man younger than 35 in good health and CMV-seronegative. The sequenced sample was PBMCs. The CDR3 loop reads CASSPSGMYYNEQFF. The CDR3, as DNA: TGCGCCAGCAGCCCCAGCGGGATGTATTACAATGAGCAGTTCTTC.